This TCR beta chain was identified in a study of cytomegalovirus exposure and HLA in healthy donors. Broader study findings: With later analysis, a missense DCLRE1C variant became linked to TCR beta V- and J-gene trimming. An Asian-associated ancestry cluster reportedly showed fewer N-insertions than the approximately 670-donor mean in a later analysis. Later analysis suggested most CMV-associated TCR beta chains were HLA-restricted. A likely sequencing artifact accounted for one observed cluster of highly shared sequence variants.

The CDR3 spans 14 residues. Trimming shortened V by 0 bases and J by 4 bases, and 8 bases separated the two germline ends. The germline V gene has CDR1 SNHLY and CDR2 FYNNEI. It was with 60 Vbeta and 13 Jbeta primers that the PCR ran. TCRdb's copy holds only in-frame clones and misses some; the assay was immunoSEQ multiplex PCR. The table shows hundreds of thousands of clones, with around 90% occurring only once. Of note for this clone: The target antigen is unknown.

The V call is TRBV2, the J call TRBJ2-3; possibly TRBD2 for D (5 bases). Input material: PBMCs. The receptor was derived from a woman aged 18-35 years in good health and CMV-seronegative. CDR3: CASSEAAGADTQYF. The CDR3 bases are TGTGCCAGCAGTGAAGCGGCGGGCGCAGATACGCAGTATTTT.